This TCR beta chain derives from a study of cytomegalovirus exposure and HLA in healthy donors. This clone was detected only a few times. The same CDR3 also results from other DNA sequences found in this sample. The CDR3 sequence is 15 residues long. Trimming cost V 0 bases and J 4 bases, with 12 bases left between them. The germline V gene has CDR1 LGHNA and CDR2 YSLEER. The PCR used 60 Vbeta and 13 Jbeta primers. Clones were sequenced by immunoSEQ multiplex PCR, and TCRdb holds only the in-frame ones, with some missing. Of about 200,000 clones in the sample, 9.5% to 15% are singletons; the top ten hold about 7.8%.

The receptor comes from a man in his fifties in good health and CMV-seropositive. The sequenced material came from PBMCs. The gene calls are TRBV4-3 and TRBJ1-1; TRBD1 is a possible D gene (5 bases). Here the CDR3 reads CASSQDPLRVTEAFF. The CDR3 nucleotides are TGCGCCAGCAGCCAAGATCCCCTCAGGGTCACTGAAGCTTTCTTT.